This entry is about one TCR beta chain. In germline, CDR1 is MNHEY, CDR2 SMNVEV (reference sequence). This CDR3 is 19 amino acids long. V was pared by 3 bases and J by 0 bases, with 24 bases between. These data originate in a study of regulatory T cells in long-lasting Graves disease. Time point: newly diagnosed GD, antithyroid drugs for less than 3 months. The TCR library was made from RNA extracted from PBMCs. Library construction for TCR beta used iRepertoire HTBI primers and Arm-PCR of CDR3 regions. One entry per CDR3 protein, called by TCRdb with MiXCR from the multiplex PCR reads. The repertoire holds a few hundred thousand distinct CDR3 sequences, with approximately 12% as singletons. These data were also filed under a second study, of T cells in Graves' hyperthyroidism and ophthalmopathy. That paper states: Stable hyperthyroidism was separated from ophthalmopathy by a model based on 13 V-J features.

This sample comprised peripheral blood mononuclear cells (PBMCs), obtained at new diagnosis, from a patient treated with antithyroid drugs. The V gene is TRBV27, the J gene TRBJ2-7, with a possible D match to TRBD2 (7 bases). The TCR was taken from a woman under 30 with Graves disease. In nucleotides, the CDR3 is TGTGCCAGCAGTTTGACTGTTTTGAGGGGGGGCGAGAGCTCCTACGAGCAGTACTTC. Its translation is CASSLTVLRGGESSYEQYF.